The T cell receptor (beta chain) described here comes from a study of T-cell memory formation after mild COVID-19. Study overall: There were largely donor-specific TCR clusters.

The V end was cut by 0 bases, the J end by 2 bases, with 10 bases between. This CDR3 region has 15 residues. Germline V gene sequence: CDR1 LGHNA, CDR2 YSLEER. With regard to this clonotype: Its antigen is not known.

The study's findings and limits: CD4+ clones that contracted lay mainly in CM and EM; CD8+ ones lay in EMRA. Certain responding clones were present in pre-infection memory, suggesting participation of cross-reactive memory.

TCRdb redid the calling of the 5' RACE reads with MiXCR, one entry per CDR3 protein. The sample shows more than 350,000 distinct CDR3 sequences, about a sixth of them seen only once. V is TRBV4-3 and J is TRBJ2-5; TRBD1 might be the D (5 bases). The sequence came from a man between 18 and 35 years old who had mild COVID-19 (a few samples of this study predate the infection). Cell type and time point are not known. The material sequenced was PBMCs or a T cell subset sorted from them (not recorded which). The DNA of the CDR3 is TGCGCCAGCAGCCAAGATTTGACAGTACAAGAGACCCAGTACTTC. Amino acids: CASSQDLTVQETQYF.